These T cell receptor beta chains were read from a single sample in a study of blood T cell repertoires in COVID-19. The data were produced by immunoSEQ multiplex PCR, yet TCRdb's version contains in-frame clones alone and is incomplete. This table holds around 110,000 clones, roughly nine tenths found once. Sequencing was done on a sample of peripheral blood. The receptor source for this set is a man aged 35 to 55 with active or convalescent COVID-19. Each CDR3 is given with its conserved first and last residue. Fields, in order: J gene, D gene, V gene, CDR3 protein, CDR3 DNA. The D gene is left open where the match is weak.

TRBJ1-2 | NA | TRBV28 | CASTGGAGGYTF | TGTGCCAGCACGGGGGGTGCGGGTGGCTACACCTTC
TRBJ2-1 | TRBD2 | TRBV7-6 | CASSLVVGTSEYNEQFF | TGTGCCAGCAGCTTAGTCGTCGGGACTAGCGAATACAATGAGCAGTTCTTC
TRBJ2-7 | NA | TRBV6-1 | CASSEDIYEQYF | TGTGCCAGCAGTGAGGACATCTACGAGCAGTACTTC
TRBJ2-2 | NA | TRBV24-1 | CATRGGPANTGELFF | TGTGCCACCCGCGGAGGCCCAGCGAACACCGGGGAGCTGTTTTTT
TRBJ1-1 | NA | TRBV4-3 | CASSQVVGEDTEAFF | TGCGCCAGCAGCCAAGTAGTGGGGGAGGACACTGAAGCTTTCTTT
TRBJ1-1 | NA | TRBV12-3/TRBV12-4 | CASSFGRGLEAFF | TGTGCCAGCAGTTTCGGCAGGGGTCTTGAAGCTTTCTTT
TRBJ2-2 | NA | TRBV28 | CASSLFSGALLSRGSVRELFF | TGTGCCAGCAGTTTATTTTCAGGGGCCCTACTTTCCAGGGGATCGGTCAGGGAGCTGTTTTTT
TRBJ1-1 | NA | TRBV10-3 | CAISEGLENTEAFF | TGTGCCATCAGTGAAGGACTGGAGAACACTGAAGCTTTCTTT
TRBJ2-7 | TRBD1 | TRBV5-1 | CASAPDREFGYEQYF | TGCGCCAGCGCCCCCGACAGGGAGTTTGGGTACGAGCAGTACTTC
TRBJ1-1 | NA | TRBV3-1/TRBV3-2 | CASQNGANTEAFF | TGTGCCAGCCAGAATGGAGCGAACACTGAAGCTTTCTTT
TRBJ2-7 | TRBD1 | TRBV28 | CASSPTGTGRYEQYF | TGTGCCAGCAGTCCGACCGGGACAGGGCGCTACGAGCAGTACTTC
TRBJ2-3 | NA | TRBV7-6 | CASSSQGSRTDTQYF | TGTGCCAGCAGCTCGCAGGGTTCGCGCACAGATACGCAGTATTTT
TRBJ1-2 | TRBD1 | TRBV10-3 | CAISETGQGSYGYTF | TGTGCCATCAGTGAGACCGGACAGGGTTCCTATGGCTACACCTTC
TRBJ2-2 | NA | TRBV12-3/TRBV12-4 | CASSFGWELFF | TGTGCCAGCAGTTTCGGGTGGGAGCTGTTTTTT
TRBJ1-2 | NA | TRBV28 | CASSLSLNYGYTF | TGTGCCAGCAGCTTGTCCCTTAATTATGGCTACACCTTC
TRBJ2-5 | TRBD2 | TRBV24-1 | CATSQGLAGAWETQYF | TGTGCCACCAGTCAGGGACTAGCGGGAGCTTGGGAGACCCAGTACTTC
TRBJ2-1 | TRBD2 | TRBV7-3 | CASSLREGNEQFF | TGTGCCAGCAGCCTTAGGGAGGGGAATGAGCAGTTCTTC
TRBJ1-6 | NA | TRBV7-2 | CASSSRVGNSPLHF | TGTGCCAGCAGCTCCAGGGTAGGGAATTCACCCCTCCACTTT
TRBJ1-2 | NA | TRBV4-3 | CASSQADGYGYTF | TGCGCCAGCAGCCAAGCCGACGGGTATGGCTACACCTTC
TRBJ1-2 | TRBD1 | TRBV3-1/TRBV3-2 | CASSPDRKEGYTF | TGTGCCAGCAGCCCGGACAGGAAAGAGGGCTACACCTTC
TRBJ1-1 | TRBD1 | TRBV5-6 | CASSLYQGGTEAFF | TGTGCCAGCAGCTTGTACCAGGGGGGCACTGAAGCTTTCTTT
TRBJ2-2 | NA | TRBV11-2 | CASSLDQQGGELFF | TGTGCCAGCAGCTTAGACCAGCAGGGCGGGGAGCTGTTTTTT
TRBJ2-2 | TRBD2 | TRBV3-1/TRBV3-2 | CASRYLAGRDTGELFF | TGTGCCAGCAGATACTTAGCGGGAAGGGACACCGGGGAGCTGTTTTTT
TRBJ2-2 | NA | TRBV9 | CASRSTGELFF | TGTGCCAGCAGGAGTACCGGGGAGCTGTTTTTT
TRBJ2-7 | TRBD1 | TRBV24-1 | CATSSGQGAREQYF | TGTGCCACCAGTAGCGGACAGGGGGCTAGAGAGCAGTACTTC
TRBJ1-1 | NA | TRBV2 | CASSATGGLGAFF | TGTGCCAGCAGTGCGACAGGCGGGTTGGGAGCTTTCTTT
TRBJ2-5 | TRBD1 | TRBV5-1 | CASSLGGQDVQTQYF | TGCGCCAGCAGCTTGGGGGGACAGGACGTCCAGACCCAGTACTTC
TRBJ1-1 | TRBD1 | TRBV27 | CASSPDRVAGTEAFF | TGTGCCAGCAGTCCTGACAGGGTGGCGGGTACTGAAGCTTTCTTT
TRBJ1-4 | NA | TRBV18 | CASSPVTGLRKLFF | TGTGCCAGCTCACCAGTCACAGGGCTGCGGAAACTGTTTTTT
TRBJ2-1 | NA | TRBV28 | CASSRLTSFNEQFF | TGTGCCAGCAGTCGGCTTACTAGTTTCAATGAGCAGTTCTTC
TRBJ2-5 | NA | TRBV4-1 | CASSQDRTQYF | TGCGCCAGCAGCCAAGATAGAACCCAGTACTTC
TRBJ1-3 | NA | TRBV5-6 | CASSSKAQGVRGNTIYF | TGTGCCAGCAGCTCTAAGGCGCAGGGCGTACGAGGAAACACCATATATTTT
TRBJ2-1 | NA | TRBV5-1 | CASSLPPYNEQFF | TGCGCCAGCAGCCTCCCCCCCTACAATGAGCAGTTCTTC